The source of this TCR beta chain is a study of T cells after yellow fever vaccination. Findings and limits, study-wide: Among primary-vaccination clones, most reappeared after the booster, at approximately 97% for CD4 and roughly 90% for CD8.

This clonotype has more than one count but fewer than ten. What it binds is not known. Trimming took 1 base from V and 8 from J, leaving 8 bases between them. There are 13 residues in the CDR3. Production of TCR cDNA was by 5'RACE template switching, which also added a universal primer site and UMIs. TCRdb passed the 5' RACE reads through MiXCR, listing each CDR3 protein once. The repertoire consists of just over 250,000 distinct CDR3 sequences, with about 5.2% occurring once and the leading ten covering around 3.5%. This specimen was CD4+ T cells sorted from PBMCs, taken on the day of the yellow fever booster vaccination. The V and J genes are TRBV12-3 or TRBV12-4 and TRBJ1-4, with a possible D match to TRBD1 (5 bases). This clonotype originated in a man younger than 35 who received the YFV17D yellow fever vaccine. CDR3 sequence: CASSLGQREKLFF. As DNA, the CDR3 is TGTGCCAGCAGTTTAGGACAGCGGGAAAAACTGTTTTTT.